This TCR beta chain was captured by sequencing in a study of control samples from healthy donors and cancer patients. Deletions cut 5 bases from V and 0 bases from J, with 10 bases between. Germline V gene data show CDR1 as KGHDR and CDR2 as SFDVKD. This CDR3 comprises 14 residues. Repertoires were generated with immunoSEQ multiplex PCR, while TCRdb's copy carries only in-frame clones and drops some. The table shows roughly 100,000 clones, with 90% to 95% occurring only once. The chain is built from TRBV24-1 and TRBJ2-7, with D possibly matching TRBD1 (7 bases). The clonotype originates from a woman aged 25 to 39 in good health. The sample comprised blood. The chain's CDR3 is CATSAGGHSYEQYF. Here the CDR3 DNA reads TGTGCCACCAGTGCAGGGGGGCACTCCTACGAGCAGTACTTC.